The 10 T cell receptor beta chains listed next were all sequenced from one sample in a study of T cell changes during pregnancy in multiple sclerosis. Data came from immunoSEQ multiplex PCR; TCRdb stores just in-frame clones and leaves some out. In the table there are 90,000 to 120,000 clones, about nine tenths of which are singletons. Sequencing was performed on peripheral blood, taken in the third trimester of pregnancy. Receptors were obtained from a female donor in good health, enrolled as a control in a pregnancy study.

This chain connects TRBV29-1 to TRBJ2-1; TRBD2 might be the D (6 bases). The V end was cut by 5 bases, the J end by 9 bases, with 14 bases between. This CDR3 is 12 amino acids long. From germline, CDR1 is SQVTM and CDR2 ANQGSEA. CDR3 region: CSVIYLGGEQFF. Written as DNA, the CDR3 is TGCAGCGTTATTTATCTGGGAGGTGAGCAGTTCTTC.

The table lists this clone with a few counts. The chain recombines TRBV11-3 with TRBJ1-1; D ambiguous. Germline V gene data show CDR1 as SGHNT and CDR2 as YENEEA. The CDR3 has 13 residues. V dropped 3 bases and J dropped 4 bases, with 9 bases sitting between them. CDR3 residues: CASSLEGSTEAFF. The CDR3 DNA reads TGTGCCAGCAGCTTGGAGGGAAGCACTGAAGCTTTCTTT.

CDR3 in amino acids: CASSLTPSGDTQYF. DNA for the CDR3: TGTGCCAGCAGCTTAACTCCCTCTGGCGATACGCAGTATTTT. The chain uses TRBV7-3 and TRBJ2-3; D not resolved. Trimming stripped 0 bases from V and 6 bases from J, with 10 bases between. Germline V gene data show CDR1 as SGHTA and CDR2 as FQGTGA. The CDR3 is 14 amino acids.

The chain combines TRBV19 with TRBJ1-1; D is possibly TRBD1 (5 bases). This CDR3 contains 14 residues. Germline V gene lookup returns CDR1 LNHDA and CDR2 SQIVND (reference sequence). Trimming took 5 bases from V and 2 from J, leaving 12 bases between them. The CDR3 loop reads CASSHRQGNTEAFF. CDR3 coding DNA: TGTGCCAGTAGTCATCGTCAGGGTAACACTGAAGCTTTCTTT.

The J gene is TRBJ2-7, the V gene TRBV2, with TRBD1 identical over 12 bases. CDR1 is SNHLY and CDR2 is FYNNEI in the germline V gene. V was pared by 6 bases and J by 13 bases, with 13 bases of the junction left unmatched. CDR3 length: 14 amino acids. The CDR3 reads CASRIGTGGPRGYF. For the CDR3, the DNA is TGTGCCAGCAGAATCGGGACAGGGGGCCCCCGAGGATACTTC.

V usage is TRBV4-3 and J usage is TRBJ1-2; 7 nucleotides agree with TRBD1. The CDR3 is 16 amino acids. CDR1 is LGHNA, CDR2 YSLEER, per germline. Losses at the gene ends were 3 bases for V and 4 bases for J; bases not matched to a gene: 11. The CDR3 loop reads CASSQKLRGEAYGYTF. The CDR3, as DNA: TGCGCCAGCAGCCAGAAACTCAGGGGGGAGGCCTATGGCTACACCTTC.

The J gene is TRBJ2-5, the V gene TRBV6-5; 13 nucleotides agree with TRBD2. Germline assignment: CDR1 MNHEY and CDR2 SVGAGI. The J segment lost 5 bases and the V segment lost 6 bases, leaving 6 bases of the junction unmatched. This CDR3 is built from 15 residues. The CDR3 reads CASRRLAGGRETQYF. CDR3 DNA sequence: TGTGCCAGCAGACGACTAGCGGGGGGCCGGGAGACCCAGTACTTC.

The chain couples TRBV27 to TRBJ2-7; the match to TRBD1 covers 9 bases. The V and J ends lost 5 bases and 6 bases, in that order; junction bases with no gene match: 5. CDR3 size: 13 residues. The V gene's germline CDR1 is MNHEY and CDR2 SMNVEV (reference sequence). The CDR3 DNA is TGTGCCAGCAGTATCGCACAGGGGGCCGAGCAGTACTTC. Translation gives CASSIAQGAEQYF.

The J gene is TRBJ1-2, the V gene TRBV18, with 8 nucleotides matching TRBD1. Germline V gene sequence: CDR1 KGHSH, CDR2 LQKENI. V was pared by 5 bases and J by 1 base, with 9 bases of the junction left unmatched. The CDR3 consists of 16 residues. In DNA, the CDR3 is TGTGCCAGCTCAGCATCAGGACAGGGCCATAACTATGGCTACACCTTC. Amino acid sequence: CASSASGQGHNYGYTF.

V usage is TRBV9 and J usage is TRBJ2-7; TRBD2 matches at 7 bases. Germline CDR1 SGDLS, CDR2 YYNGEE. The CDR3 totals 15 residues. The ends lost 0 bases at V and 2 bases at J; junction bases unmatched: 5. CDR3 region: CASSVDSGPAYEQYF. CDR3 sequence (DNA): TGTGCCAGCAGCGTAGATAGCGGGCCGGCCTACGAGCAGTACTTC.